Listed below are T cell receptor beta chains from one sample, sequenced in a study of blood T cell repertoires in COVID-19. The assay was immunoSEQ multiplex PCR, and TCRdb's table has in-frame clones only and misses some. The table records tens of thousands of clones, about 86% of them present only once. Material for sequencing was peripheral blood. These TCRs come from a human donor with acute or convalescent COVID-19. The donor label of this sample is uncertain. The CDR3 runs from the conserved cysteine through the conserved F or W. The D gene is left open where the match is weak. For some rows the clone size is stated as once, few or many, or as a class when expanded; others skip it.

V	length	J	D	size	DNA	CDR3
TRBV18	13	TRBJ1-2	-	-	TGTGCCAGCTCACCGACGGACTACTATGGCTACACCTTC	CASSPTDYYGYTF
TRBV29-1	12	TRBJ2-7	-	-	TGCAGCGTTGGAACTGTGCACTACGAGCAGTACTTC	CSVGTVHYEQYF
TRBV21-1	12	TRBJ2-7	-	-	TGTGCCAGCACCATACGGGGAGCGGGGCAGTACTTC	CASTIRGAGQYF
TRBV9	15	TRBJ2-1	TRBD2	once	TGTGCCAGCAGCGTAGCCGGGACTAGCTACAATGAGCAGTTCTTC	CASSVAGTSYNEQFF
TRBV27	13	TRBJ1-1	-	-	TGTGCCAGCAGTCCCCGAGAGAACACTGAAGCTTTCTTT	CASSPRENTEAFF
TRBV19	17	TRBJ2-3	TRBD2	-	TGTGCCAGTAGTGCATCGAGCGGGAGACGGGCCACAGATACGCAGTATTTT	CASSASSGRRATDTQYF
TRBV12-3/TRBV12-4	12	TRBJ2-7	TRBD1	few	TGTGCCAGCAGAAGACAGGGGTACGAGCAGTACTTC	CASRRQGYEQYF
TRBV28	14	TRBJ2-5	TRBD2	-	TGTGCCAGCAGTAAAAGCGGGAGGCCTGAGACCCAGTACTTC	CASSKSGRPETQYF
TRBV10-3	16	TRBJ2-2	TRBD2	-	TGTGCCATCAGTCCACGAGATAGCGGGGGCACCGGGGAGCTGTTTTTT	CAISPRDSGGTGELFF
TRBV4-2	13	TRBJ1-1	-	few	TGTGCCAGCAGCCAACCCCCAAACACTGAAGCTTTCTTT	CASSQPPNTEAFF
TRBV5-8	16	TRBJ1-2	TRBD1	-	TGTGCCAGCAGCGACCGACAGGGTGCGGCTAACTATGGCTACACCTTC	CASSDRQGAANYGYTF
TRBV6-6	13	TRBJ1-2	-	few	TGTGCCAGCAGCCCGGGGAGTAACTATGGCTACACCTTC	CASSPGSNYGYTF
TRBV6-2/TRBV6-3	17	TRBJ2-2	-	-	TGTGCCAGCAGTTACTTCAGGGGGGTGGCATACACCGGGGAGCTGTTTTTT	CASSYFRGVAYTGELFF
TRBV12-1	18	TRBJ2-5	-	-	TGTGCCAGCAGCTTTGCGCAACTTGGGGGAGGGCCGGGAGAGACCCAGTACTTC	CASSFAQLGGGPGETQYF
TRBV6-5	13	TRBJ1-1	-	-	TGTGCCAGCAGTCGACCCTTAGGAGGGGAAGCTTTCTTT	CASSRPLGGEAFF
TRBV5-1	14	TRBJ1-2	-	-	TGCGCCAGCAGCTTGATAGGGGCAAACTATGGCTACACCTTC	CASSLIGANYGYTF
TRBV18	11	TRBJ1-4	-	-	TGTGCCAGCTCACCGGGCGAAAAACTGTTTTTT	CASSPGEKLFF
TRBV6-6	16	TRBJ1-5	-	once	TGTGCCAGCAGTCCGCACGACTCCGATGGCAATCAGCCCCAGCATTTT	CASSPHDSDGNQPQHF
TRBV6-6	11	TRBJ1-4	-	-	TGTGCCAGCAGTTCTGATGAAAAACTGTTTTTT	CASSSDEKLFF
TRBV5-6	15	TRBJ2-3	-	-	TGTGCCAGCAGCTTGGGGGGACATCGCACAGATACGCAGTATTTT	CASSLGGHRTDTQYF
TRBV18	15	TRBJ2-5	-	-	TGTGCCAGCTCACCTGGCGGGACAGCCCAAGAGACCCAGTACTTC	CASSPGGTAQETQYF
TRBV9	15	TRBJ2-7	-	-	TGTGCCAGCAGCGTAAGTACAGAGCCGTGGGACGAGCAGTACTTC	CASSVSTEPWDEQYF
TRBV6-2/TRBV6-3	18	TRBJ2-1	TRBD2	-	TGTGCCAGCAACCCTATTCTTGGGGGGGTGGGAGCCTACAATGAGCAGTTCTTC	CASNPILGGVGAYNEQFF
TRBV6-6	14	TRBJ1-3	-	-	TGTGCCAGCACCCACGGGGGGAATGGAAACACCATATATTTT	CASTHGGNGNTIYF
TRBV28	15	TRBJ1-1	TRBD1	-	TGTGCCAGCAGTTCGGGACAGGGGATGAACACTGAAGCTTTCTTT	CASSSGQGMNTEAFF
TRBV3-1/TRBV3-2	15	TRBJ1-5	-	-	TGTGCCAGCAGCCGTGGGGAGTTCGGCAATCAGCCCCAGCATTTT	CASSRGEFGNQPQHF
TRBV7-6	15	TRBJ2-7	TRBD1	-	TGTGCCAGCAGCATGAGGGGGCTTGCGTCCTACGAGCAGTACTTC	CASSMRGLASYEQYF
TRBV5-1	16	TRBJ2-2	TRBD1	-	TGCGCCAGCACGTCCACAGGGGGCGCGTGGACCGGGGAGCTGTTTTTT	CASTSTGGAWTGELFF
TRBV11-2	13	TRBJ1-6	-	-	TGTGCCAGCAGCCCTATCCGGGACATCTCCCTCCACTTT	CASSPIRDISLHF
TRBV9	13	TRBJ2-5	-	-	TGTGCCAGCAGCGTAATGGACTCTGCTGCCCAGTACTTC	CASSVMDSAAQYF
TRBV6-6	13	TRBJ2-7	-	-	TGTGCCAGCACTCAGGGTTCTCTCGGCGAGCAGTACTTC	CASTQGSLGEQYF
TRBV6-5	15	TRBJ2-5	TRBD1	-	TGTGCCAGCAGGGCCGGGACAGGACCCCAAGAGACCCAGTACTTC	CASRAGTGPQETQYF
TRBV5-6	16	TRBJ1-2	TRBD1	-	TGTGCCAGCAGCTTGGGGGGACCGACAGGGGCCTATGGCTACACCTTC	CASSLGGPTGAYGYTF
TRBV4-1	14	TRBJ1-6	-	-	TGCGCCAGCTCTCTAGGGGTGTTGGGTTCACCCCTCCACTTT	CASSLGVLGSPLHF
TRBV14	16	TRBJ2-3	-	once	TGTGCCAGCAGCCAAGACCTCCTCGGGAGCACAGATACGCAGTATTTT	CASSQDLLGSTDTQYF
TRBV5-6	16	TRBJ1-2	-	once	TGTGCCAGCAGCTCCCGGTGGGCAGGGGCCTACTATGGCTACACCTTC	CASSSRWAGAYYGYTF
TRBV2	14	TRBJ2-5	TRBD2	-	TGTGCCAGCAGTTCACACCCCGGGAGGGAGACCCAGTACTTC	CASSSHPGRETQYF
TRBV2	18	TRBJ2-3	TRBD2	-	TGTGCCAGCAAAGGACTAGCGGGGGGGCCTCGAGTAACGGATACGCAGTATTTT	CASKGLAGGPRVTDTQYF
TRBV13	16	TRBJ2-1	TRBD2	-	TGTGCCAGCAGCAACAAAGCGGGAGGTTCCTACAATGAGCAGTTCTTC	CASSNKAGGSYNEQFF
TRBV14	15	TRBJ1-5	-	few	TGTGCCAGCAGCCAAGGGGGGAGGCCGGATCAGCCCCAGCATTTT	CASSQGGRPDQPQHF
TRBV28	12	TRBJ1-2	-	-	TGTGCCAGCAGCCTCCTTAACTATGGCTACACCTTC	CASSLLNYGYTF
TRBV6-5	14	TRBJ2-7	TRBD2	-	TGTGCCAGCAGAACGTCGGGGGGTCACTACGAGCAGTACTTC	CASRTSGGHYEQYF
TRBV24-1	16	TRBJ2-1	-	once	TGTGCCACCAGTGACCCCGGGTTCTCATCCTACAATGAGCAGTTCTTC	CATSDPGFSSYNEQFF
TRBV5-1	14	TRBJ2-5	-	-	TGCGCCAGCAGCTTGGGGACAGAGAGAGAGACCCAGTACTTC	CASSLGTERETQYF
TRBV27	15	TRBJ2-7	-	few	TGTGCCAGCAGTTTTGGGGCAGGGTTATCCTACGAGCAGTACTTC	CASSFGAGLSYEQYF